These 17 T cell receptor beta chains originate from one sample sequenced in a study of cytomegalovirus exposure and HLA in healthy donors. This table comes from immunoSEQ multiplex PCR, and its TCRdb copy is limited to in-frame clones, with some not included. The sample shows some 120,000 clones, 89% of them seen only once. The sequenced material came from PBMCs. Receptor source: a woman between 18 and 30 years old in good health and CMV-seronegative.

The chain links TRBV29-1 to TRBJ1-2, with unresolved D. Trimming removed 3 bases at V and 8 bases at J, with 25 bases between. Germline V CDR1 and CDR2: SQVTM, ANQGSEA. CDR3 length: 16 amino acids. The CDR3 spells CSVDLLGEGSSRGYTF. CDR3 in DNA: TGCAGCGTTGACTTATTGGGCGAGGGTTCTTCGCGGGGCTACACCTTC. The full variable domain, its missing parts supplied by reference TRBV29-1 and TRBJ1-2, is SAVISQKPSRDICQRGTSLTIQCQVDSQVTMMFWYRQQPGQSLTLIATANQGSEATYESGFVIDKFPISRPNLTFSTLTVSNMSPEDSSIYLCSVDLLGEGSSRGYTFGSGTRLTVV.

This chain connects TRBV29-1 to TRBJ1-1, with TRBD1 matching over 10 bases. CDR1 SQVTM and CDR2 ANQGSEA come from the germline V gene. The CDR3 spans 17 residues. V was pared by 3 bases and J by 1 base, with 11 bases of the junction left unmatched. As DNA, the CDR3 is TGCAGCGTTGATCCGTACTGGACAGGGGGGGGGAACACTGAAGCTTTCTTT. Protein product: CSVDPYWTGGGNTEAFF.

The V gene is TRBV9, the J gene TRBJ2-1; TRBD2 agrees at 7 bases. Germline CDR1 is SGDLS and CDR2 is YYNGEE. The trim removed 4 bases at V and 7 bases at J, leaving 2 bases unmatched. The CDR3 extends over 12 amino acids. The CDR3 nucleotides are TGTGCCAGCAGCATTAGCGGGAATGAGCAGTTCTTC. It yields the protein CASSISGNEQFF.

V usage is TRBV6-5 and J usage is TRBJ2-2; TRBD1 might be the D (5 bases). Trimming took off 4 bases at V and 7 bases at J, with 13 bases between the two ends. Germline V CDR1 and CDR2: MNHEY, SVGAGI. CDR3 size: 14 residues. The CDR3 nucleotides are TGTGCCAGCAGTTCTATTGGACAAGACGGGGAGCTGTTTTTT. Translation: CASSSIGQDGELFF.

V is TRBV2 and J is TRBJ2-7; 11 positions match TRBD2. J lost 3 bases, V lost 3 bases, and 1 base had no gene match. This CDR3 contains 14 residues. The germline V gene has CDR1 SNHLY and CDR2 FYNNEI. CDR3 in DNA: TGTGCCAGCAGTGAGGGACTAGCGGTCTACGAGCAGTACTTC. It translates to CASSEGLAVYEQYF. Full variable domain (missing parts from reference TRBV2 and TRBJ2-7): EPEVTQTPSHQVTQMGQEVILRCVPISNHLYFYWYRQILGQKVEFLVSFYNNEISEKSEIFDDQFSVERPDGSNFTLKIRSTKLEDSAMYFCASSEGLAVYEQYFGPGTRLTVT.

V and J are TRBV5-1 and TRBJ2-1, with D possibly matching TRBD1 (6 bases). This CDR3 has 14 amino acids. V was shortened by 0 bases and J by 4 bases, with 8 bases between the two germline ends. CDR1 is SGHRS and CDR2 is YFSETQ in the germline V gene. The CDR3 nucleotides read TGCGCCAGCAGCTTGGACAGGGTATACAATGAGCAGTTCTTC. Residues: CASSLDRVYNEQFF.

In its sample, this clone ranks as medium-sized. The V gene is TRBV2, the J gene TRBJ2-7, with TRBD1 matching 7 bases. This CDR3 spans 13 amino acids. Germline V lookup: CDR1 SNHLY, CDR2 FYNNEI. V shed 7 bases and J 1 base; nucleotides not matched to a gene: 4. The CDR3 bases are TGTGCCAGCACCCCGACAGGGTCCTACGAGCAGTACTTC. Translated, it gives CASTPTGSYEQYF.

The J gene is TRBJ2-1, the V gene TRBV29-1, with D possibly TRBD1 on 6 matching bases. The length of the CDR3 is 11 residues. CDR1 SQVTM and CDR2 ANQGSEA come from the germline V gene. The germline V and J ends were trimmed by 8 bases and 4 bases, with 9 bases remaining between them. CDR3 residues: CSQGKYNEQFF. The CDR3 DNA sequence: TGCAGCCAGGGGAAGTACAATGAGCAGTTCTTC.

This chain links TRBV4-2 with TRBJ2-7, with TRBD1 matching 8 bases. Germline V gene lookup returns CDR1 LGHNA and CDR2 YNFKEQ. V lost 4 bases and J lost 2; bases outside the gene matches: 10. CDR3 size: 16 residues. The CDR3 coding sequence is TGTGCCAGCAGCCCCCGGGAAGGGACAGGAACCTACGAGCAGTACTTC. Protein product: CASSPREGTGTYEQYF.

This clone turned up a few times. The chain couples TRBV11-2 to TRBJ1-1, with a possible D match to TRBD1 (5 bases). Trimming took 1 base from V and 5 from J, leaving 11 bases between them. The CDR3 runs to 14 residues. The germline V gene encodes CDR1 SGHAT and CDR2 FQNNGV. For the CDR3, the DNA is TGTGCCAGCAGCTTAGGCAGGGCTGAAACTGAAGCTTTCTTT. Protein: CASSLGRAETEAFF.

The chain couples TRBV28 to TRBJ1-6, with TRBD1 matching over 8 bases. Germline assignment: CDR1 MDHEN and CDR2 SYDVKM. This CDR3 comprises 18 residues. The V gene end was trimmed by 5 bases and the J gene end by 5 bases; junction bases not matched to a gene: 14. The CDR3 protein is CASSATSSYRGDNSPLHF. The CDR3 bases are TGTGCCAGCAGTGCCACTTCTTCTTACAGGGGGGATAATTCACCCCTCCACTTT.

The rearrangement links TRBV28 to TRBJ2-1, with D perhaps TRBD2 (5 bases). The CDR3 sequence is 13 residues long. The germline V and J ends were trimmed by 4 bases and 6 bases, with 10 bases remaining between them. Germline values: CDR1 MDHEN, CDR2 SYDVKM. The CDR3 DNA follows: TGTGCCAGCAGTTCTCTAGCAACCAATGAGCAGTTCTTC. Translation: CASSSLATNEQFF. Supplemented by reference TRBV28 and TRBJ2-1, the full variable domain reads DVKVTQSSRYLVKRTGEKVFLECVQDMDHENMFWYRQDPGLGLRLIYFSYDVKMKEKGDIPEGYSVSREKKERFSLILESASTNQTSMYLCASSSLATNEQFFGPGTRLTVL.

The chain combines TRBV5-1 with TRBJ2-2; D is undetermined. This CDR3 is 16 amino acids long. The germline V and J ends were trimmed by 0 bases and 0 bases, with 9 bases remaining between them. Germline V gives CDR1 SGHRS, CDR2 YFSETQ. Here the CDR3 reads CASSLGPLSNTGELFF. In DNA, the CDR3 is TGCGCCAGCAGCTTGGGGCCGCTCTCGAACACCGGGGAGCTGTTTTTT.

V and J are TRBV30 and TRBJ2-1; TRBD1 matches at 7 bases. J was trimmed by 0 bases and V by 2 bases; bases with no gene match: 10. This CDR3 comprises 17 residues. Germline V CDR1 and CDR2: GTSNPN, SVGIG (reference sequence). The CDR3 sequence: CAWSPAGTVASYNEQFF. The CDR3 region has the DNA TGTGCCTGGAGTCCAGCCGGGACAGTAGCCTCCTACAATGAGCAGTTCTTC. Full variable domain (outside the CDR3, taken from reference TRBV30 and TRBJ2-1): SQTIHQWPATLVQPVGSPLSLECTVEGTSNPNLYWYRQAAGRGLQLLFYSVGIGQISSEVPQNLSASRPQDRQFILSSKKLLLSDSGFYLCAWSPAGTVASYNEQFFGPGTRLTVL.

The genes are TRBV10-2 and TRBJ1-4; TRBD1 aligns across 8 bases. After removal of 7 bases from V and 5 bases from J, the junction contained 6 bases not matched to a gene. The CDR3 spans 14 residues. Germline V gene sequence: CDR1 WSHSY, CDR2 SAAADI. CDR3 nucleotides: TGCGCCAGCACTTATCGGACAGGGAATGAAAAACTGTTTTTT. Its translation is CASTYRTGNEKLFF.

In DNA, the CDR3 is TGTGCCAGCAGTTACCCTAGCGGATACGAGCAGTACTTC. It translates to CASSYPSGYEQYF. The V call is TRBV6-6, the J call TRBJ2-7; 7 bases are a match to TRBD2. The CDR3 has 13 residues. V lost 2 bases, J lost 4 bases, and 2 bases stayed unmatched. Germline CDR1 reads MNHNY; CDR2 reads SVGAGI (reference sequence).

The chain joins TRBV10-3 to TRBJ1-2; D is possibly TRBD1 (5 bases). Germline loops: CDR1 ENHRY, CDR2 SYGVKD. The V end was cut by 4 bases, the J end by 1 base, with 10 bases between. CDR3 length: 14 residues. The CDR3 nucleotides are TGTGCCATCAGTGCCACTCAGGGTAACTATGGCTACACCTTC. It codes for CAISATQGNYGYTF.